Listed here are 23 T cell receptor beta chains from one sample, sequenced in a study of CXCR3-negative and CXCR3-positive naive CD8 T cells. With UMI labels, 5' RACE was used to prepare the TRB cDNA libraries. TCRdb re-called the 5' RACE reads; one entry per CDR3 protein, DNA not given. The sample totals 45,000 to 60,000 distinct CDR3 sequences; its top ten clones hold approximately 0.42%. Material for sequencing was naive CXCR3- CD8+ T cells from blood. The subset: CD45RO-CCR7+CD27+CD95- naive CD8+ T cells lacking CXCR3 (TNR3-). These TCRs come from a human donor in good health. Some clones in this sample may be carry-over from other donors' samples.

This rearrangement joins TRBV23-1 to TRBJ2-1; with no DNA, the TCRdb D assignment of TRBD1 cannot be verified. TRBV23-1 is an ORF, with its function uncertain. CDR3 length: 12 amino acids. CDR3 region: CARTDRGHEQFF.

V usage is TRBV7-6 and J usage is TRBJ2-7; TCRdb's D gene call, TRBD1, goes unchecked for lack of DNA. CDR1 and CDR2 from the germline V gene are SGHVS and FNYEAQ. The CDR3 length is 14 residues. The CDR3 region is CASSSGDRSYEQYF. The full variable domain, its missing parts supplied by reference TRBV7-6 and TRBJ2-7, is GAGVSQSPRYKVTKRGQDVALRCDPISGHVSLYWYRQALGQGPEFLTYFNYEAQQDKSGLPNDRFSAERPEGSISTLTIQRTEQRDSAMYRCASSSGDRSYEQYFGPGTRLTVT.

The chain combines TRBV20-1 with TRBJ2-1; the D call from TCRdb, TRBD2, cannot be confirmed without DNA. This CDR3 is 15 amino acids long. CDR1 and CDR2 (germline): DFQATT, SNEGSKA (reference sequence). CDR3 residues: CSVPPGISSYNEQFF.

The J gene is TRBJ2-7, the V gene TRBV28. The CDR3 is made up of 13 amino acids. Germline-derived CDR1 and CDR2 are MDHEN and SYDVKM. This CDR3 is CASSFIRRYEQYF.

This chain uses TRBV7-6 with TRBJ2-1; the D call of TRBD1 rests on TCRdb alone, since no DNA is present to check it. Looked up from germline, CDR1 is SGHVS and CDR2 is FNYEAQ. The CDR3 covers 16 residues. The CDR3 reads CASRLDGGSSYNEQFF.

The J gene is TRBJ2-2, the V gene TRBV6-5; checking the TCRdb D call of TRBD1 is not possible without DNA. Germline CDR1 and CDR2: MNHEY and SVGAGI. The CDR3 consists of 18 residues. The CDR3 sequence is CASSPPRDRRAGTGELFF.

This rearrangement joins TRBV4-2 to TRBJ2-1; TCRdb designates TRBD1, a call that cannot be tested without DNA. The germline CDR1 and CDR2 sequences are LGHNA and YNFKEQ. The CDR3 contains 14 residues. The CDR3 sequence: CASSQDTRANEQFF.

The chain links TRBV20-1 to TRBJ2-1; as DNA is missing, the TRBD2 call by TCRdb cannot be tested. The germline V gene has CDR1 DFQATT and CDR2 SNEGSKA (reference sequence). The CDR3 covers 15 residues. The CDR3 here is CSARDIGGRRNEQFF.

This chain's CDR3 is CASSLSPGSGGTYEQYF. The chain carries TRBV6-2 or TRBV6-3 and TRBJ2-7; with no DNA, the TCRdb D assignment of TRBD2 cannot be verified. The CDR3 has 17 amino acids. Looked up from germline, CDR1 is MNHEY and CDR2 is SVGEGT.

The V and J genes are TRBV4-3 and TRBJ2-2. The CDR3 sequence is 15 residues long. CDR1 and CDR2 (germline): LGHNA, YSLEER. The CDR3 loop is CASSQDGFGTGELFF.

The rearrangement uses TRBV7-3 and TRBJ2-5; TCRdb names TRBD1, which stays unverified in the absence of DNA. There are 15 residues in the CDR3. Germline CDR1 and CDR2: SGHTA and FQGTGA. CDR3: CASSPSMGGQETQYF.

Here the CDR3 reads CASSQDWEAGGNNEQFF. V usage is TRBV4-2 and J usage is TRBJ2-1; as DNA is missing, the TRBD2 call by TCRdb cannot be tested. The germline V gene encodes CDR1 LGHNA and CDR2 YNFKEQ. This CDR3 is built from 17 residues.

This chain joins TRBV7-7 and TRBJ2-3; there is no DNA to check the TCRdb D call of TRBD2. The CDR3 is made up of 20 amino acids. CDR1 and CDR2 from the germline V gene are SSHAT and FNYEAQ (reference sequence). CDR3: CASSFGERGGPSSPTDTQYF.

The V gene is TRBV27, the J gene TRBJ1-2; TCRdb returns TRBD1, unconfirmable since there is no DNA. This CDR3 has 12 residues. Germline V gives CDR1 MNHEY, CDR2 SMNVEV (reference sequence). CDR3 amino acids: CASSLSGQGYTF.

J is TRBJ2-7 and V is TRBV7-8; as DNA is missing, the TRBD2 call by TCRdb cannot be tested. In germline, CDR1 is SGHVS, CDR2 FQNEAQ. The CDR3 contains 15 residues. The CDR3 region is CASSDPSGGLYEQYF. Full variable domain (rest looked up from reference TRBV7-8 and TRBJ2-7): GAGVSQSPRYKVAKRGQDVALRCDPISGHVSLFWYQQALGQGPEFLTYFQNEAQLDKSGLPSDRFFAERPEGSVSTLKIQRTQQEDSAVYLCASSDPSGGLYEQYFGPGTRLTVT.

This chain uses TRBV29-1 with TRBJ2-5. This CDR3 region has 14 residues. Germline assignment: CDR1 SQVTM and CDR2 ANQGSEA. CDR3 residues: CSVVLLELQETQYF.

This chain uses TRBV15 with TRBJ1-2; TCRdb reports TRBD1, a call that lacks DNA to check it against. This CDR3 is 17 amino acids long. CDR1 LNHNV and CDR2 YYDKDF come from the germline V gene (reference sequence). CDR3 residues: CATSRDSRDRVDYGYTF.

J is TRBJ2-3 and V is TRBV29-1. The CDR3 loop spans 12 amino acids. Germline V gene data show CDR1 as SQVTM and CDR2 as ANQGSEA. CDR3 amino acids: CSAEGDTDTQYF.

The chain combines TRBV29-1 with TRBJ2-1; checking the TCRdb D call of TRBD1 is not possible without DNA. Germline assignment: CDR1 SQVTM and CDR2 ANQGSEA. The CDR3 is made up of 14 amino acids. The CDR3 reads CSVDGGTPYNEQFF.

CDR3 sequence: CASSLNGQKNTEAFF. The chain combines TRBV7-3 with TRBJ1-1. This CDR3 contains 15 residues. Looked up from germline, CDR1 is SGHTA and CDR2 is FQGTGA. The whole variable domain, remainder taken from reference TRBV7-3 and TRBJ1-1, is GAGVSQTPSNKVTEKGKYVELRCDPISGHTALYWYRQSLGQGPEFLIYFQGTGAADDSGLPNDRFFAVRPEGSVSTLKIQRTERGDSAVYLCASSLNGQKNTEAFFGQGTRLTVV.

The chain is built from TRBV19 and TRBJ1-1; TCRdb outputs TRBD1, but without DNA this stays unchecked. The CDR3 is 17 residues long. Germline-derived CDR1 and CDR2 are LNHDA and SQIVND (reference sequence). CDR3 sequence: CASSIQGAQNWNTEAFF.

The rearrangement joins TRBV6-2 or TRBV6-3 to TRBJ1-1; TCRdb indicates TRBD1, and absent DNA this call remains unverified. CDR1 and CDR2 (germline): MNHEY, SVGEGT. CDR3 length equals 13 residues. CDR3 sequence: CASTQVMNTEAFF.

The chain couples TRBV7-2 to TRBJ1-2. The V gene's germline CDR1 is SGHTA and CDR2 FQGNSA. The CDR3 has 12 residues. CDR3 loop: CASSALMAGYTF.